These 13 T cell receptor beta chains were sequenced from one sample in a study of human T cells and chemical hapten exposure. TCRdb analysed the RACE reads with MiXCR anew, one entry per CDR3 protein. This table holds tens of thousands of distinct CDR3 sequences, 10% to 15% found once. The time point was: pre-sensitization, week 0. Described treatment: therapeutic diphenylcyclopropenone sensitization with weekly scalp DPC. It was from unfractionated whole blood that total RNA was extracted. Sample: whole blood, taken in connection with sensitization to the hapten diphenylcyclopropenone (DPC). The receptors shown here come from a woman aged 40 to 50 with alopecia areata. Some clones in this sample may be carry-over from other donors' samples.

This chain connects TRBV10-3 to TRBJ2-3; D possibly corresponds to TRBD2 (6 bases). Trimming pared 10 bases from V and 9 bases from J, leaving 11 bases between. There are 10 residues in the CDR3. CDR1 ENHRY and CDR2 SYGVKD come from the germline V gene. This CDR3 is CATSRETQYF. CDR3 DNA: TGTGCCACTTCTCGGGAGACGCAGTATTTT.

This sequence joins TRBV9 and TRBJ2-3; D unclear. The CDR3 length is 15 residues. CDR1 and CDR2 (germline): SGDLS, YYNGEE. Trimming pared 1 base from V and 0 bases from J, leaving 9 bases between. As DNA, the CDR3 is TGTGCCAGCAGCGTAAACGGTTATAGCACAGATACGCAGTATTTT. It yields the protein CASSVNGYSTDTQYF.

This clonotype was seen at least ten times. V and J are TRBV29-1 and TRBJ1-3; the D is unclear. Trimming took 6 bases from V and 0 from J, leaving 6 bases between them. The germline V gene has CDR1 SQVTM and CDR2 ANQGSEA. CDR3 length equals 12 residues. CDR3 nucleotide sequence: TGCAGCGTCGAGAGCTCTGGAAACACCATATATTTT. Residues: CSVESSGNTIYF.

Here the CDR3 reads CSGRRDRGYNEQFF. CDR3 nucleotides: TGCAGCGGAAGGCGGGACAGGGGCTACAATGAGCAGTTCTTC. This chain links TRBV29-1 with TRBJ2-1, with 10 nucleotides matching TRBD1. The germline gives CDR1 SQVTM, CDR2 ANQGSEA. V was pared by 7 bases and J by 3 bases, with 6 bases of the junction left unmatched. The CDR3 contains 14 residues.

The V and J genes are TRBV6-2 or TRBV6-3 and TRBJ2-7; 7 bases are shared with TRBD1. J lost 3 bases, V lost 10 bases, and 9 bases had no gene match. The CDR3 runs 13 residues. Germline values: CDR1 MNHEY, CDR2 SVGEGT. The CDR3 reads CATKPGQYYEQYF. The CDR3 DNA reads TGTGCCACTAAACCGGGACAGTACTACGAGCAGTACTTC.

This clonotype was seen a few times. The chain carries TRBV4-1 and TRBJ2-1; 8 nucleotides line up with TRBD1. This CDR3 region has 15 residues. CDR1 and CDR2 from the germline V gene are MGHRA and YSYEKL. The junction had 8 bases not matched to a gene; V was cut back by 6 bases and J by 4 bases. CDR3 residues: CASSQRQGMYNEQFF. The DNA of the CDR3 is TGCGCCAGCAGTCAACGACAGGGGATGTACAATGAGCAGTTCTTC.

This CDR3 is CASSPEMNTEAFF. CDR3 in DNA: TGCGCCAGCAGCCCGGAGATGAACACTGAAGCTTTCTTT. This chain uses TRBV5-1 with TRBJ1-1; D is uncertain. There are 13 residues in the CDR3. The V end lost 4 bases, the J end lost 0 bases, and 7 bases lay between the germline ends. Germline CDR1 and CDR2: SGHRS and YFSETQ.

V is TRBV29-1 and J is TRBJ2-1; 7 positions agree with TRBD2. Trimming cost V 3 bases and J 4 bases; bases outside gene matches: 6. The CDR3 spans 14 residues. CDR1 and CDR2 from the germline V gene are SQVTM and ANQGSEA. The DNA for the CDR3 is TGCAGCGTTGACGGGGGGATACCGTACAATGAGCAGTTCTTC. It yields the protein CSVDGGIPYNEQFF.

This clonotype was seen at least ten times. The chain couples TRBV19 to TRBJ2-1; weak D call: TRBD2 (5 bases). Trimming left V 3 bases short and J 4 bases short, with 13 bases between. The CDR3 has 15 residues. The germline gives CDR1 LNHDA, CDR2 SQIVND (reference sequence). The CDR3: CASSITSGQYNEQFF. In DNA, the CDR3 is TGTGCCAGTAGTATTACCAGCGGCCAATACAATGAGCAGTTCTTC.

This clonotype came up a few times. The V call is TRBV28, the J call TRBJ1-5; possibly TRBD1 for D (5 bases). Germline CDR1 is MDHEN and CDR2 is SYDVKM. The CDR3 has 17 residues. V was trimmed by 6 bases and J by 5 bases, leaving 23 bases between them. The CDR3 protein is CASSLFFQGSRYQPQHF. CDR3 DNA sequence: TGTGCCAGCAGCCTCTTTTTCCAGGGATCCAGGTATCAGCCCCAGCATTTT. Together with reference TRBV28 and TRBJ1-5, the CDR3 gives the full variable domain: DVKVTQSSRYLVKRTGEKVFLECVQDMDHENMFWYRQDPGLGLRLIYFSYDVKMKEKGDIPEGYSVSREKKERFSLILESASTNQTSMYLCASSLFFQGSRYQPQHFGDGTRLSIL.

The CDR3 sequence is CASSLADRDGTEAFF. The CDR3 DNA reads TGCGCCAGCAGCTTGGCCGACAGGGATGGGACTGAAGCTTTCTTT. This rearrangement joins TRBV5-1 to TRBJ1-1; 7 positions match TRBD1. The J segment lost 5 bases and the V segment lost 0 bases, leaving 7 bases of the junction unmatched. Germline V gene sequence: CDR1 SGHRS, CDR2 YFSETQ. This CDR3 is built from 15 residues.

This clonotype was counted between two and nine times. The chain has TRBV28 and TRBJ2-1, with TRBD2 matching over 9 bases. Germline CDR1 reads MDHEN; CDR2 reads SYDVKM. The V and J ends lost 2 bases and 9 bases, in that order; junction bases with no gene match: 5. The CDR3 runs to 14 residues. CDR3 amino acids: CASSLKREVSEQFF. CDR3 DNA sequence: TGTGCCAGCAGTTTAAAGCGGGAGGTATCTGAGCAGTTCTTC.

The chain joins TRBV6-1 to TRBJ2-5; TRBD2 is a possible D gene (6 bases). Trimming shortened V by 8 bases and J by 2 bases, and 12 bases separated the two germline ends. Per the germline V gene, CDR1 is MNHNS and CDR2 is SASEGT. CDR3 length equals 13 residues. CDR3 in DNA: TGTGCCAGCCGGAGACTAGATCAAGAGACCCAGTACTTC. Protein: CASRRLDQETQYF.